This paragraph reports one TCR beta chain. Its target is not known. RNA extraction and reverse transcription yielded cDNA as sequencing template. TCRdb's copy holds only in-frame clones and misses some; the assay was immunoSEQ multiplex PCR. This sample has about 200,000 clones, with 58% found just once. The data were taken from a study of CD8+ T cells in alopecia areata. Findings of the study overall: Significant decreases in scalp clonality and expanded CD8+ clones followed tofacitinib treatment.

The V and J ends lost 3 bases and 10 bases respectively, with 8 bases between them. The CDR3 loop spans 11 amino acids. Per germline, CDR1 SGHDN and CDR2 FVKESK. Specified treatment: oral pan-JAK inhibitor, 5-10 mg twice daily. J is TRBJ2-3 and V is TRBV14; D possibly matches TRBD1 or TRBD2 (5 bases each). This receptor was obtained from a human donor with alopecia areata. Sample: CD4+ T cells sorted from blood, taken at week 24, from a patient treated with tofacitinib. The CDR3 DNA sequence: TGTGCCAGCAGCCAGGGACCGTCGCAGTATTTT. As protein: CASSQGPSQYF.